Presented here are 9 T cell receptor beta chains from one specimen sequenced in a study of blood T cell repertoires in COVID-19. Generated by immunoSEQ multiplex PCR, the TCRdb table keeps only in-frame clones and is missing some. The data show approximately 200,000 clones, approximately 80% seen once. The sequencing input was peripheral blood. These receptors were taken from a woman aged 50 to 60 with acute or convalescent COVID-19.

This chain uses TRBV19 with TRBJ1-5; D not certain. The CDR3 has 11 amino acids. The germline gives CDR1 LNHDA, CDR2 SQIVND (reference sequence). V dropped 5 bases and J dropped 15 bases, with 14 bases sitting between them. The CDR3 loop reads CASSPHSTLHF. The CDR3 coding sequence is TGTGCCAGTAGTCCTCACAGTACTTTGCATTTT.

In this sample, this clone turned up once. V gene TRBV28 combines with J gene TRBJ1-6; 10 bases fit TRBD1. The V gene's germline CDR1 is MDHEN and CDR2 SYDVKM. Trimming at V came to 2 bases and at J to 8 bases, leaving 3 bases not matched to a gene. The CDR3 loop spans 15 amino acids. The CDR3 DNA follows: TGTGCCAGCAGTTTAAGGGACAGGGGTTATTCACCCCTCCACTTT. Translating gives CASSLRDRGYSPLHF.

The J gene is TRBJ1-3, the V gene TRBV21-1; the table calls TRBD1, which could not be checked here. TRBV21-1 is described as a pseudogene. The CDR3 loop spans 16 amino acids. The CDR3 DNA reads as TGTGCCAGCAGCAAAGGCACAGGGAGCTCTGGAAACACCATATATTTT. This gives the protein CASSKGTGSSGNTIYF.

The chain combines TRBV5-4 with TRBJ1-3; D ambiguous. Germline CDR1 is SGHNT and CDR2 is YYREEE (reference sequence). V gave up 2 bases and J gave up 2 bases, with 8 bases separating them. This CDR3 is built from 14 residues. The CDR3 nucleotides are TGTGCCAGCAGCTTAAACAGTCCTGGAAACACCATATATTTT. This sequence encodes CASSLNSPGNTIYF.

The chain links TRBV30 to TRBJ1-3; D is unclear. V lost 3 bases to trimming and J lost 3 bases, with 12 bases between them. The CDR3 totals 14 residues. Germline V gives CDR1 GTSNPN, CDR2 SVGIG (reference sequence). CDR3: CAWRDSGFGNTIYF. The CDR3 DNA follows: TGTGCCTGGAGGGACTCGGGGTTTGGAAACACCATATATTTT.

The V call is TRBV10-3, the J call TRBJ2-2; TRBD2 agrees at 8 bases. The CDR3 covers 17 residues. V was clipped by 3 bases and J by 3 bases; unmatched bases: 9. Germline CDR1 ENHRY, CDR2 SYGVKD. CDR3 nucleotides: TGTGCCATCAGTGATTTCGGGAGGGCCAAGGACACCGGGGAGCTGTTTTTT. Encoded protein: CAISDFGRAKDTGELFF.

This clone was picked up one time. The genes are TRBV7-2 and TRBJ2-5, with 8 bases that match TRBD1. CDR1 SGHTA and CDR2 FQGNSA come from the germline V gene. Trimming removed 4 bases from V and 1 base from J; junction bases left unmatched: 5. The CDR3 is 15 amino acids. CDR3 loop: CASSSTGVGQETQYF. CDR3 nucleotides: TGTGCCAGCAGCTCGACAGGGGTGGGCCAAGAGACCCAGTACTTC.

The V gene is TRBV20-1, the J gene TRBJ2-7, with a tentative D call TRBD2 (5 bases). The V end lost 3 bases, the J end lost 3 bases, and 12 bases lay between the germline ends. Germline V lookup: CDR1 DFQATT, CDR2 SNEGSKA (reference sequence). The CDR3 sequence is 13 residues long. CDR3 region: CSASGHDYYEQYF. The CDR3 DNA is TGCAGTGCTAGTGGGCATGACTACTACGAGCAGTACTTC.

V gene TRBV11-2 combines with J gene TRBJ2-5, with D unresolved. Germline CDR1 SGHAT, CDR2 FQNNGV. This CDR3 has 16 amino acids. Trimming pared 5 bases from V and 5 bases from J, leaving 21 bases between. As DNA, the CDR3 is TGTGCCAGCAGCCCCTTCCCCTCGGGTTTCGCGGAGACCCAGTACTTC. Translation gives CASSPFPSGFAETQYF.